This T cell receptor beta chain was sequenced in a study of blood T cell repertoires in COVID-19. CDR3 length: 14 residues. With 7 bases clipped from V and 8 bases from J, the junction kept 10 bases outside the gene matches. In germline, CDR1 is SNHLY, CDR2 FYNNEI. Produced via immunoSEQ multiplex PCR; TCRdb's table is partial and in-frame only. The sample consists of about 180,000 clones, about 81% of them appearing once. Recruited during active infection, patients (from Seattle) were subsequently followed longitudinally. The chain recombines TRBV2 with TRBJ1-4, with 7 bases aligning to TRBD1. The receptor was isolated from a woman at least 80 years old with COVID-19, enrolled during active disease. The sequenced sample was peripheral blood. In DNA, the CDR3 is TGTGCCAGCAAGGGACAGCCCCAGTCGGAAAAACTGTTTTTT. This encodes CASKGQPQSEKLFF.